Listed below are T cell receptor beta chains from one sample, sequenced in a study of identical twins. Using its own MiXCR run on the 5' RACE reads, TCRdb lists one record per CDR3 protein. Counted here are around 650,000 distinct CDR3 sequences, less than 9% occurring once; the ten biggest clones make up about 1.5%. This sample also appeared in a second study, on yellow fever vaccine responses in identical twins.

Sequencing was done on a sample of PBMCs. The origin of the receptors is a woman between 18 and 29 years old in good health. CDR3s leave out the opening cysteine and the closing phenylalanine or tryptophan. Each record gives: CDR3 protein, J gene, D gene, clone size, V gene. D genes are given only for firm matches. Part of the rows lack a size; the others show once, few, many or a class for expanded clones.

cdr3_aa: SVEEVAGSYEQY; j_call: TRBJ2-7; d_call: TRBD2; clone_size: .; v_call: TRBV29-1
cdr3_aa: ASRRLAGGSETQY; j_call: TRBJ2-5; d_call: TRBD2; clone_size: few; v_call: TRBV6-1
cdr3_aa: ASSLSPDREQF; j_call: TRBJ2-1; d_call: .; clone_size: few; v_call: TRBV5-1
cdr3_aa: ASSLEGHGDSPLH; j_call: TRBJ1-6; d_call: .; clone_size: many; v_call: TRBV5-4
cdr3_aa: SPWDRLTTEAF; j_call: TRBJ1-1; d_call: TRBD1; clone_size: few; v_call: TRBV20-1
cdr3_aa: ASSGQDSNQPQH; j_call: TRBJ1-5; d_call: .; clone_size: .; v_call: TRBV2
cdr3_aa: SVRTGFGNTIY; j_call: TRBJ1-3; d_call: TRBD1; clone_size: many; v_call: TRBV29-1
cdr3_aa: SAPQGEPYEQY; j_call: TRBJ2-7; d_call: .; clone_size: .; v_call: TRBV20-1
cdr3_aa: ASGGLGYEQF; j_call: TRBJ2-1; d_call: .; clone_size: .; v_call: TRBV7-6
cdr3_aa: ASSPGKSQY; j_call: TRBJ2-3; d_call: .; clone_size: few; v_call: TRBV3-1
cdr3_aa: ASSLYGQGVGGEQY; j_call: TRBJ2-7; d_call: TRBD1; clone_size: .; v_call: TRBV28
cdr3_aa: ASTIGGGGEQF; j_call: TRBJ2-1; d_call: .; clone_size: few; v_call: TRBV12-3/TRBV12-4
cdr3_aa: ASTAQLGINYGYT; j_call: TRBJ1-2; d_call: .; clone_size: few; v_call: TRBV5-6
cdr3_aa: ASSQGYRELEQY; j_call: TRBJ2-7; d_call: .; clone_size: few; v_call: TRBV3-1
cdr3_aa: ASSLELAGVSEQF; j_call: TRBJ2-1; d_call: TRBD2; clone_size: many; v_call: TRBV7-6
cdr3_aa: ASSLDIGTNEKLF; j_call: TRBJ1-4; d_call: .; clone_size: .; v_call: TRBV5-1
cdr3_aa: ASSYRLDSSIYEQY; j_call: TRBJ2-7; d_call: .; clone_size: .; v_call: TRBV6-5
cdr3_aa: ASSGDTWDTEAF; j_call: TRBJ1-1; d_call: .; clone_size: .; v_call: TRBV2
cdr3_aa: ASSQTGGAKNIQY; j_call: TRBJ2-4; d_call: TRBD1; clone_size: many; v_call: TRBV7-9
cdr3_aa: SATTGTTYGYT; j_call: TRBJ1-2; d_call: .; clone_size: few; v_call: TRBV20-1